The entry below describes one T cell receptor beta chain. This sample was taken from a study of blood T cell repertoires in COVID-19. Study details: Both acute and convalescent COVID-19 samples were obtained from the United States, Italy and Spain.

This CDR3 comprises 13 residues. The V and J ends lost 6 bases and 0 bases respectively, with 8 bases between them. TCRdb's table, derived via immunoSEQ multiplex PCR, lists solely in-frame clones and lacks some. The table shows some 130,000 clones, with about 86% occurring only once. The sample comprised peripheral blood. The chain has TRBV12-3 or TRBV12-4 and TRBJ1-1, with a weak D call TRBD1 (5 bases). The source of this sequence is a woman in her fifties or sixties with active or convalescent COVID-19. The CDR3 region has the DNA TGTGCCAGCAGCCACAGGCTGAACACTGAAGCTTTCTTT. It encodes CASSHRLNTEAFF.